The 27 T cell receptor beta chains reported below all come from one sample, sequenced in a study of shared clonotypes between healthy human individuals. Naivety among CD8 cells was defined by CD45RO negativity and positive CCR7 selection, thereby excluding terminally differentiated effector memory CD45RA+ cells. Repertoires were generated with immunoSEQ multiplex PCR, while TCRdb's copy carries only in-frame clones and drops some. The table lists 550,000 to 750,000 clones, 90% to 95% of them singletons. Sequencing was done on a sample of naive CD8+ T cells sorted from blood. These receptors all stem from a man aged 25 to 40 in good health.

The chain is built from TRBV27 and TRBJ2-1; 8 bases align to TRBD2. With V trimmed by 4 bases and J by 0 bases, 5 bases remained unmatched. The germline V gene encodes CDR1 MNHEY and CDR2 SMNVEV (reference sequence). This CDR3 is built from 16 residues. The CDR3 spells CASSSTSEPSYNEQFF. The CDR3 DNA reads as TGTGCCAGCAGTTCGACTAGCGAACCCTCCTACAATGAGCAGTTCTTC.

The genes are TRBV27 and TRBJ2-6; TRBD1 aligns across 7 bases. V shed 4 bases, J shed 2 bases, and the junction held 11 bases outside the gene matches. CDR1 is MNHEY, CDR2 SMNVEV, per germline (reference sequence). The CDR3 has 18 amino acids. In DNA form, the CDR3 reads TGTGCCAGCAGTTCTGGGACAGAACCTGAGACTGGGGCCAACGTCCTGACTTTC. Translation: CASSSGTEPETGANVLTF. The variable domain in full, completed from reference TRBV27 and TRBJ2-6, reads EAQVTQNPRYLITVTGKKLTVTCSQNMNHEYMSWYRQDPGLGLRQIYYSMNVEVTDKGDVPEGYKVSRKEKRNFPLILESPSPNQTSLYFCASSSGTEPETGANVLTFGAGSRLTVL.

The rearrangement links TRBV6-1 to TRBJ1-2; D might be TRBD1 (6 bases). This CDR3 contains 15 residues. Trimming removed 5 bases at V and 2 bases at J, with 15 bases between. Germline V gene data show CDR1 as MNHNS and CDR2 as SASEGT. CDR3 protein: CASSNPRGGNYGYTF. The CDR3 bases are TGTGCCAGCAGTAATCCGCGCGGGGGCAACTATGGCTACACCTTC.

CDR3 amino acids: CASSPLAGPAYEQYF. CDR3 sequence (DNA): TGTGCCAGTAGTCCGTTAGCGGGACCGGCCTACGAGCAGTACTTC. The chain uses TRBV19 and TRBJ2-7, with TRBD2 matching 8 bases. This CDR3 has 15 residues. V dropped 5 bases and J dropped 2; count of bases not matched to a gene: 8. Germline V gene data show CDR1 as LNHDA and CDR2 as SQIVND (reference sequence).

The gene calls are TRBV5-6 and TRBJ2-7; 8 nucleotides match TRBD1. The junction had 1 base not matched to a gene; V was cut back by 1 base and J by 4 bases. Per germline, CDR1 SGHDT and CDR2 YYEEEE. The CDR3 is made up of 13 amino acids. CDR3 residues: CASSLQGAYEQYF. The CDR3 DNA follows: TGTGCCAGCAGCTTGCAGGGGGCGTACGAGCAGTACTTC.

The chain recombines TRBV7-9 with TRBJ2-1; 8 bases fit TRBD2. This CDR3 spans 13 amino acids. V lost 4 bases to trimming and J lost 8 bases; unmatched junction nucleotides: 4. Germline V CDR1 and CDR2: SEHNR, FQNEAQ (reference sequence). The chain's CDR3 is CASSSGLADEQFF. CDR3 in DNA: TGTGCCAGCAGCTCCGGACTAGCCGATGAGCAGTTCTTC.

Notes on this clone: The sample has other DNA sequences that encode this CDR3 too. This rearrangement joins TRBV9 to TRBJ2-2; D assignment may be TRBD1 or TRBD2 (5 bases each). The CDR3 covers 14 residues. Between the trimmed V and J ends, which lost 0 bases and 6 bases, there was a span of 9 bases. Germline V lookup: CDR1 SGDLS, CDR2 YYNGEE. The CDR3 bases are TGTGCCAGCAGCGTAGAAAGGGACGCCGGGGAGCTGTTTTTT. It yields the protein CASSVERDAGELFF.

J is TRBJ2-2 and V is TRBV6-4; D is uncertain. The germline V and J ends were trimmed by 7 bases and 0 bases, with 6 bases remaining between them. Per the germline V gene, CDR1 is MRHNA and CDR2 is SNTAGT. CDR3 length equals 13 residues. CDR3 DNA sequence: TGTGCCAGCAAACAGCCGAACACCGGGGAGCTGTTTTTT. Translation gives CASKQPNTGELFF.

The chain recombines TRBV9 with TRBJ2-7; 7 bases fit TRBD1. This CDR3 contains 15 residues. CDR1 and CDR2 (germline): SGDLS, YYNGEE. V lost 4 bases, J lost 5 bases, and 12 bases stayed unmatched. CDR3 amino acids: CASSLYDRVGDEQYF. CDR3 nucleotide sequence: TGTGCCAGCAGCCTTTATGACAGGGTTGGCGACGAGCAGTACTTC.

V gene TRBV5-1 combines with J gene TRBJ2-7; D perhaps matches TRBD1 (6 bases). The V end lost 5 bases, the J end lost 3 bases, and 12 bases lay between the germline ends. CDR1 SGHRS and CDR2 YFSETQ come from the germline V gene. The CDR3 totals 13 residues. The CDR3 here is CASSSTGLYEQYF. In DNA form, the CDR3 reads TGCGCCAGCAGTTCAACAGGGCTCTACGAGCAGTACTTC.

V gene TRBV7-9 combines with J gene TRBJ1-1; 7 bases line up with TRBD1. The CDR3 spans 15 residues. Germline CDR1 and CDR2: SEHNR and FQNEAQ (reference sequence). The ends lost 6 bases at V and 6 bases at J; junction bases unmatched: 13. CDR3 nucleotide sequence: TGTGCCAGCAGTTACTCCCCCAGGGGGACTTCTGAAGCTTTCTTT. Residues: CASSYSPRGTSEAFF.

The chain links TRBV19 to TRBJ2-3, with D unresolved. Trimming cost V 3 bases and J 1 base, with 14 bases left between them. Germline V CDR1 and CDR2: LNHDA, SQIVND (reference sequence). This CDR3 comprises 16 residues. The CDR3 here is CASSIRLTGRTDTQYF. The CDR3 DNA is TGTGCCAGTAGTATTAGGCTCACGGGCCGCACAGATACGCAGTATTTT.

V is TRBV6-5 and J is TRBJ2-5, with TRBD2 matching over 9 bases. The V and J ends lost 7 bases and 3 bases, in that order; junction bases with no gene match: 6. Germline V gives CDR1 MNHEY, CDR2 SVGAGI. The CDR3 loop spans 14 amino acids. For the CDR3, the DNA is TGTGCCAGCAAGAGGGCTAGCGGGAAAGAGACCCAGTACTTC. This codes for CASKRASGKETQYF.

The gene calls are TRBV29-1 and TRBJ2-1; D is perhaps TRBD1 (6 bases). Germline lookup yields CDR1 SQVTM and CDR2 ANQGSEA. Trimming shortened V by 6 bases and J by 9 bases, and 9 bases separated the two germline ends. The CDR3 runs to 10 residues. CDR3 residues: CSVQGREQFF. DNA of the CDR3: TGCAGCGTACAGGGTCGTGAGCAGTTCTTC.

This clone was seen a single time. The chain employs TRBV27 and TRBJ1-1, with D unclear. Germline loops: CDR1 MNHEY, CDR2 SMNVEV (reference sequence). The length of the CDR3 is 14 residues. V lost 6 bases and J lost 5, with 16 bases in between. The CDR3 nucleotides read TGTGCCAGCAGAGCTCTGGGAAGGGAGACTGAAGCTTTCTTT. Protein: CASRALGRETEAFF.

This clone showed up just once. The chain combines TRBV7-9 with TRBJ2-5; 10 bases fit TRBD2. This CDR3 contains 16 residues. The germline CDR1 and CDR2 sequences are SEHNR and FQNEAQ (reference sequence). Trimming took 4 bases from V and 1 from J; bases not matched to a gene: 6. The CDR3 DNA follows: TGTGCCAGCAGCTCGAGACTAGCGGGTACCCAAGAGACCCAGTACTTC. Translation gives CASSSRLAGTQETQYF.

The chain recombines TRBV6-1 with TRBJ1-5; D unresolved. The CDR3 has 14 amino acids. The germline V and J ends were trimmed by 5 bases and 2 bases, with 10 bases remaining between them. Per the germline V gene, CDR1 is MNHNS and CDR2 is SASEGT. CDR3 nucleotide sequence: TGTGCCAGCAGTAGGAGTAGCGGCAATCAGCCCCAGCATTTT. It is translated as CASSRSSGNQPQHF.

The chain couples TRBV19 to TRBJ2-7, with TRBD2 identical over 10 bases. In germline, CDR1 is LNHDA, CDR2 SQIVND (reference sequence). The CDR3 totals 16 residues. V lost 4 bases, J lost 2 bases, and 8 bases stayed unmatched. The CDR3 spells CASSTGWTSGPYEQYF. CDR3 bases: TGTGCCAGTAGTACCGGATGGACTAGCGGACCCTACGAGCAGTACTTC.

The chain is built from TRBV28 and TRBJ2-1, with a weak D call TRBD2 (6 bases). Germline V lookup: CDR1 MDHEN, CDR2 SYDVKM. Trimming took 4 bases from V and 4 from J, leaving 20 bases between them. The CDR3 consists of 17 residues. The CDR3 spells CASSSRDSSWRYNEQFF. In DNA, the CDR3 is TGTGCCAGCAGTTCTCGGGACTCATCTTGGCGGTACAATGAGCAGTTCTTC.

J is TRBJ2-2 and V is TRBV11-2, with TRBD2 identical over 16 bases. The trim removed 5 bases at V and 7 bases at J, leaving 10 bases unmatched. This CDR3 has 18 residues. Germline CDR1 and CDR2: SGHAT and FQNNGV. DNA of the CDR3: TGTGCCAGCAGCCCAGGGACTAGCGGGAGGGCCGTGGGCGGGGAGCTGTTTTTT. The encoded protein is CASSPGTSGRAVGGELFF. Combining the CDR3 with reference TRBV11-2 and TRBJ2-2 gives the whole variable domain EAGVAQSPRYKIIEKRQSVAFWCNPISGHATLYWYQQILGQGPKLLIQFQNNGVVDDSQLPKDRFSAERLKGVDSTLKIQPAKLEDSAVYLCASSPGTSGRAVGGELFFGEGSRLTVL.

V and J are TRBV30 and TRBJ1-1; no reliable D call. The CDR3 length is 10 residues. V dropped 8 bases and J dropped 11 bases, with 15 bases sitting between them. Germline V gives CDR1 GTSNPN, CDR2 SVGIG (reference sequence). CDR3 in amino acids: CAHVKPPAFF. The CDR3 DNA follows: TGTGCCCACGTAAAACCCCCCGCTTTCTTT. Using reference TRBV30 and TRBJ1-1 for the parts outside the CDR3, the full variable domain is SQTIHQWPATLVQPVGSPLSLECTVEGTSNPNLYWYRQAAGRGLQLLFYSVGIGQISSEVPQNLSASRPQDRQFILSSKKLLLSDSGFYLCAHVKPPAFFGQGTRLTVV.

The chain couples TRBV27 to TRBJ2-7, with no clear D. Germline CDR1 reads MNHEY; CDR2 reads SMNVEV (reference sequence). V lost 6 bases, J lost 7 bases, and 10 bases lay in between. The CDR3 covers 11 residues. CDR3 protein: CASSDGWEQYF. The CDR3 coding sequence is TGTGCCAGCAGCGATGGATGGGAGCAGTACTTC.

The genes are TRBV27 and TRBJ1-5; no clear D. Trimming stripped 4 bases from V and 12 bases from J, with 10 bases between. This CDR3 is 11 amino acids long. Germline V gives CDR1 MNHEY, CDR2 SMNVEV (reference sequence). CDR3 region: CASSSGFLQHF. DNA of the CDR3: TGTGCCAGCAGTTCCGGCTTTCTCCAGCATTTT.

The chain is built from TRBV7-9 and TRBJ2-1, with 10 nucleotides matching TRBD1. Germline CDR1 SEHNR, CDR2 FQNEAQ (reference sequence). Trimming took 5 bases from V and 6 from J; bases not matched to a gene: 10. This CDR3 contains 16 residues. CDR3 in amino acids: CASSPHPGQGINEQFF. The CDR3 DNA is TGTGCCAGCAGCCCTCACCCGGGACAGGGGATCAATGAGCAGTTCTTC. The full variable domain, completed using reference TRBV7-9 and TRBJ2-1, is DTGVSQNPRHKITKRGQNVTFRCDPISEHNRLYWYRQTLGQGPEFLTYFQNEAQLEKSRLLSDRFSAERPKGSFSTLEIQRTEQGDSAMYLCASSPHPGQGINEQFFGPGTRLTVL.

This chain links TRBV5-4 with TRBJ2-7; 13 positions agree with TRBD2. This CDR3 is 16 amino acids long. The J segment lost 2 bases and the V segment lost 0 bases, leaving 2 bases of the junction unmatched. Germline CDR1 and CDR2: SGHNT and YYREEE (reference sequence). The CDR3 reads CASSLAGTSGTYEQYF. The CDR3 nucleotides read TGTGCCAGCAGCTTGGCCGGGACTAGCGGGACCTACGAGCAGTACTTC.

This clone was found once. This sequence joins TRBV7-8 and TRBJ1-4; unclear D gene. The CDR3 is 18 residues long. Trimming shortened V by 1 base and J by 0 bases, and 15 bases separated the two germline ends. CDR1 is SGHVS and CDR2 is FQNEAQ in the germline V gene. The chain's CDR3 is CASSLGYRTSATNEKLFF. Written as DNA, the CDR3 is TGTGCCAGCAGCTTAGGGTACAGAACATCCGCAACTAATGAAAAACTGTTTTTT.

V is TRBV2 and J is TRBJ1-2, with 7 bases identical to TRBD1. Germline values: CDR1 SNHLY, CDR2 FYNNEI. V shed 6 bases, J shed 4 bases, and the junction held 8 bases outside the gene matches. This CDR3 comprises 14 residues. CDR3 loop: CASRKGQTRYGYTF. The CDR3 DNA is TGTGCCAGCAGAAAGGGACAGACCCGCTATGGCTACACCTTC.